This paragraph reports one T cell receptor beta chain. The antigen remains unidentified. Every participating donor gave one draw, a heparinised blood sample averaging around 0.11 L. A sort by CD45RO/CCR7/CD25/CD127/CD95/CD27 yielded CD4+ naive, central memory, regulatory and stem cell-like memory cells. The sample belongs to a study of beta chain features in type 1 diabetes. Study as a whole: Cell yields, gender and age were similar in healthy donors and patients.

The study, taken as a whole, reports: PCR might show a preference for shorter templates, equally across patients and controls.

Sequencing targeted expressed TCRB transcripts, as all isolated RNA had been reverse transcribed. The repertoire was sequenced with immunoSEQ multiplex PCR; TCRdb's copy has only in-frame clones and lacks some. The table shows some 200,000 clones, with approximately 10% occurring only once. The germline CDR1 and CDR2 sequences are ENHRY and SYGVKD. This CDR3 comprises 15 residues. The trim removed 2 bases at V and 3 bases at J, leaving 6 bases unmatched. This sequence originates from a man between 18 and 29 years old in good health. The sample comprised central memory CD4+ T cells from blood. V usage is TRBV10-3 and J usage is TRBJ2-7, with 8 positions matching TRBD1. For the CDR3, the DNA is TGTGCCATCAGTGAGCGGACAGGGACGGACTACGAGCAGTACTTC. It specifies CAISERTGTDYEQYF.